The 12 T cell receptor beta chains below were found in one sample sequenced in a study of blood T cell repertoires in COVID-19. Assay: immunoSEQ multiplex PCR; the TCRdb copy retains only in-frame clones and omits some. This sample has 130,000 to 150,000 clones, with roughly 84% found just once. Sequenced: peripheral blood. These receptors all come from a human donor in a cohort sampled during active COVID-19.

This chain joins TRBV7-7 and TRBJ2-5; weak D call: TRBD2 (6 bases). The CDR3 has 18 residues. Germline V gene sequence: CDR1 SSHAT, CDR2 FNYEAQ (reference sequence). V was clipped by 5 bases and J by 1 base, with 23 bases between them. The CDR3 here is CASSIQLLVSGGQETQYF. The CDR3 DNA reads TGTGCCAGCAGCATACAGTTGTTGGTTAGCGGAGGCCAAGAGACCCAGTACTTC.

The chain joins TRBV5-1 to TRBJ2-6, with D maybe TRBD1 (6 bases). This CDR3 is 17 amino acids long. The V end was cut by 4 bases, the J end by 0 bases, with 14 bases between. Germline CDR1 is SGHRS and CDR2 is YFSETQ. The CDR3 bases are TGCGCCAGCAGCACCAGGGGCTTTAACTCTGGGGCCAACGTCCTGACTTTC. Its translation is CASSTRGFNSGANVLTF. Using reference TRBV5-1 and TRBJ2-6 for the parts outside the CDR3, the full variable domain is KAGVTQTPRYLIKTRGQQVTLSCSPISGHRSVSWYQQTPGQGLQFLFEYFSETQRNKGNFPGRFSGRQFSNSRSEMNVSTLELGDSALYLCASSTRGFNSGANVLTFGAGSRLTVL.

V usage is TRBV19 and J usage is TRBJ1-2; 7 positions agree with TRBD1. There are 14 residues in the CDR3. The germline V gene has CDR1 LNHDA and CDR2 SQIVND (reference sequence). Trimming at V came to 7 bases and at J to 8 bases, leaving 13 bases not matched to a gene. CDR3 bases: TGTGCCAGTAAGCTATCCCAGGACAGGCGGGGCTACACCTTC. It encodes CASKLSQDRRGYTF.

The genes are TRBV27 and TRBJ1-5; D may be TRBD1 (6 bases). V gave up 5 bases and J gave up 2 bases, with 13 bases separating them. Germline assignment: CDR1 MNHEY and CDR2 SMNVEV (reference sequence). The CDR3 is 15 amino acids. The chain's CDR3 is CASSLGGGGNQPQHF. In DNA, the CDR3 is TGTGCCAGCAGTCTAGGGGGGGGAGGCAATCAGCCCCAGCATTTT.

The chain combines TRBV9 with TRBJ2-3; TRBD2 agrees at 9 bases. The germline gives CDR1 SGDLS, CDR2 YYNGEE. This CDR3 is built from 16 residues. J gave up 1 base and V 7 bases, and 10 bases lay outside the gene matches. In nucleotides, the CDR3 is TGTGCCAGCGAACAAGGGCGGGGGGGAGGCACAGATACGCAGTATTTT. This codes for CASEQGRGGGTDTQYF.

The rearrangement links TRBV10-3 to TRBJ2-6, with 7 bases lining up with TRBD1. Trimming removed 3 bases from V and 0 bases from J; junction bases left unmatched: 2. Germline assignment: CDR1 ENHRY and CDR2 SYGVKD. The CDR3 is 16 amino acids. In DNA form, the CDR3 reads TGTGCCATCAGTGATCCAGGGGGCTCTGGGGCCAACGTCCTGACTTTC. Translating gives CAISDPGGSGANVLTF.

J is TRBJ2-5 and V is TRBV12-3 or TRBV12-4, with D possibly matching TRBD2 (7 bases). The length of the CDR3 is 13 residues. V lost 6 bases to trimming and J lost 3 bases, with 11 bases between them. The CDR3 sequence: CASRKGGEETQYF. The CDR3 bases are TGTGCCAGCAGGAAGGGGGGGGAAGAGACCCAGTACTTC.

The genes are TRBV4-1 and TRBJ1-1, with D possibly TRBD1 on 5 matching bases. Germline CDR1 reads MGHRA; CDR2 reads YSYEKL. The CDR3 has 15 residues. Trimming stripped 2 bases from V and 7 bases from J, with 17 bases between. In DNA form, the CDR3 reads TGCGCCAGCAGCCAATCTCGGGGGGGAGACGTTGAAGCTTTCTTT. Amino acid sequence: CASSQSRGGDVEAFF.

The CDR3 coding sequence is TGTGCCATCAGTGACGGAGAGACCCAGTACTTC. Translating it yields CAISDGETQYF. This sequence joins TRBV10-3 and TRBJ2-5; D gene uncertain. This CDR3 spans 11 amino acids. Germline V gene data show CDR1 as ENHRY and CDR2 as SYGVKD. Trimming cost V 3 bases and J 4 bases, with 3 bases left between them.

This chain uses TRBV7-9 with TRBJ2-7; D is ambiguous. CDR1 and CDR2 (germline): SEHNR, FQNEAQ (reference sequence). The CDR3 runs 13 residues. V was cut by 6 bases and J by 2 bases, with 11 bases left in between. This CDR3 is CASRKAGAYEQYF. The DNA of the CDR3 is TGTGCCAGCAGGAAGGCAGGCGCCTACGAGCAGTACTTC.

The chain couples TRBV4-2 to TRBJ1-1; TRBD1 aligns across 7 bases. This CDR3 spans 14 amino acids. V was clipped by 0 bases and J by 5 bases; unmatched bases: 3. Germline V gene lookup returns CDR1 LGHNA and CDR2 YNFKEQ. The CDR3 region is CASSQEEGATEAFF. CDR3 DNA sequence: TGTGCCAGCAGCCAAGAGGAGGGGGCTACTGAAGCTTTCTTT.

The genes are TRBV6-5 and TRBJ1-3; D remains unclear. Trimming removed 2 bases from V and 0 bases from J, with 11 bases in between. CDR1 MNHEY and CDR2 SVGAGI come from the germline V gene. CDR3 length: 16 amino acids. The CDR3 DNA is TGTGCCAGCAGTTACGGGCCCCTGTACTCTGGAAACACCATATATTTT. Protein product: CASSYGPLYSGNTIYF.